Listed below are T cell receptor beta chains from one sample, sequenced in a study of blood T cell repertoires in COVID-19. TCRdb's copy holds only in-frame clones and misses some; the assay was immunoSEQ multiplex PCR. Here the sample spans approximately 210,000 clones, around 80% being singletons. Sequencing input: peripheral blood. The receptors stem from a woman in her forties with acute or convalescent COVID-19. Both conserved end residues are part of each CDR3. A D gene is named only where the DNA matches it firmly. The size entry is marked missing in some rows and otherwise reads once, few, many or a size class.

j_call,d_call,clone_size,v_call,cdr3_aa,cdr3_nt
TRBJ1-3,-,few,TRBV3-1/TRBV3-2,CASSQASGSGNTIYF,TGTGCCAGCAGCCAAGCTTCGGGCTCTGGAAACACCATATATTTT
TRBJ2-7,TRBD2,-,TRBV7-2,CASSLGSGMSEQYF,TGTGCCAGCAGCTTAGGTAGCGGGATGTCCGAGCAGTACTTC
TRBJ1-1,-,few,TRBV6-5,CASSFTAVGTEAFF,TGTGCCAGCAGTTTTACAGCGGTAGGCACTGAAGCTTTCTTT
TRBJ2-3,-,-,TRBV9,CASSPRGSTDTQYF,TGTGCCAGCAGCCCCCGCGGTAGCACAGATACGCAGTATTTT
TRBJ1-2,-,-,TRBV14,CASSPVGFGGGYTF,TGTGCCAGCAGCCCCGTGGGTTTTGGAGGTGGCTACACCTTC
TRBJ1-1,TRBD1,-,TRBV4-3,CASSQVIGTGGTLNTEAFF,TGCGCCAGCAGCCAAGTTATTGGGACAGGGGGGACCTTGAACACTGAAGCTTTCTTT
TRBJ2-3,-,-,TRBV7-3,CASSPSGDTQYF,TGTGCCAGCAGCCCTTCGGGAGATACGCAGTATTTT
TRBJ1-2,-,-,TRBV19,CASSIRRNARYGYTF,TGTGCCAGTAGTATAAGGAGGAATGCAAGGTATGGCTACACCTTC
TRBJ2-1,-,-,TRBV7-2,CASSHLTGVGKGYEQFF,TGTGCCAGCAGCCACTTAACCGGGGTGGGTAAGGGCTATGAGCAGTTCTTC
TRBJ2-1,TRBD1,-,TRBV5-1,CASSSFNPRDRGLYNEQFF,TGCGCCAGCAGCTCATTTAACCCCCGGGACAGGGGGCTGTACAATGAGCAGTTCTTC
TRBJ2-7,TRBD2,-,TRBV10-3,CASSPPGLAGTYEQYF,TGTGCCTCCAGCCCCCCCGGACTAGCGGGGACCTACGAGCAGTACTTC
TRBJ1-4,-,-,TRBV7-2,CASSPVYGTEKLFF,TGTGCCAGCAGCCCTGTTTACGGTACCGAAAAACTGTTTTTT
TRBJ2-1,TRBD2,-,TRBV7-9,CASSLPEITSGGYNEQFF,TGTGCCAGCAGCTTACCCGAAATCACTAGCGGGGGTTACAATGAGCAGTTCTTC
TRBJ2-1,-,-,TRBV27,CASSPPEGWNEQFF,TGTGCCAGCAGTCCCCCGGAGGGTTGGAATGAGCAGTTCTTC
TRBJ1-5,-,-,TRBV5-4,CASSTGSNQPQHF,TGTGCCAGCAGCACAGGGAGCAATCAGCCCCAGCATTTT
TRBJ2-3,TRBD2,-,TRBV7-3,CASSLGLAGGTDTQYF,TGTGCCAGCAGCTTAGGGCTAGCGGGGGGAACAGATACGCAGTATTTT
TRBJ2-7,TRBD1,-,TRBV23-1,CASRPGTGNSYEQYF,TGCGCCAGCAGACCCGGGACAGGGAACTCCTACGAGCAGTACTTC
TRBJ1-4,TRBD1,-,TRBV6-5,CASRQGGDEKLFF,TGTGCCAGCAGACAAGGGGGCGATGAAAAACTGTTTTTT
TRBJ2-1,TRBD1,-,TRBV7-3,CASSLIGQGGNEQFF,TGTGCCAGCAGCTTAATCGGACAGGGGGGAAATGAGCAGTTCTTC
TRBJ2-1,TRBD2,-,TRBV3-1/TRBV3-2,CASSQDTSGGGNEQFF,TGTGCCAGCAGCCAGGATACTAGCGGGGGGGGCAATGAGCAGTTCTTC
TRBJ1-6,-,-,TRBV6-2/TRBV6-3,CASSRLTDTRLPLHF,TGTGCCAGCAGTCGGCTGACGGACACAAGACTACCCCTCCACTTT
TRBJ2-7,-,-,TRBV12-3/TRBV12-4,CASRRQVGEQYF,TGTGCCAGCAGGAGACAGGTAGGCGAGCAGTACTTC
TRBJ2-1,TRBD2,-,TRBV2,CASSPGTSLSYNEQFF,TGTGCCAGCAGCCCCGGGACTAGCCTGTCCTACAATGAGCAGTTCTTC
TRBJ2-7,TRBD2,-,TRBV9,CASSVEAGGSYEQYF,TGTGCCAGCAGCGTAGAGGCGGGAGGGTCCTACGAGCAGTACTTC
TRBJ2-7,-,-,TRBV7-2,CASSLGSGWYEQYF,TGTGCCAGCAGCTTAGGGAGCGGGTGGTACGAGCAGTACTTC
TRBJ2-1,TRBD2,-,TRBV24-1,CATSGPTSGGTNYNEQFF,TGTGCCACCAGTGGCCCCACTAGCGGGGGGACCAACTACAATGAGCAGTTCTTC
TRBJ2-3,TRBD2,-,TRBV4-3,CASSQDTSGRGTDTQYF,TGCGCCAGCAGCCAAGACACTAGCGGGAGAGGGACAGATACGCAGTATTTT
TRBJ2-7,TRBD2,-,TRBV4-3,CASSQGSAGDYEQYF,TGCGCCAGCAGCCAAGGCTCCGCGGGGGACTACGAGCAGTACTTC
TRBJ1-6,-,-,TRBV18,CASSPASQGVRYSPLHF,TGTGCCAGCTCACCAGCGTCACAGGGAGTAAGATATTCACCCCTCCACTTT
TRBJ2-1,TRBD2,many,TRBV3-1/TRBV3-2,CASSQATPGTSNEQFF,TGTGCCAGCAGCCAAGCCACCCCCGGGACTAGCAATGAGCAGTTCTTC
TRBJ2-7,TRBD1,-,TRBV11-2,CASSIQGGSYEQYF,TGTGCCAGCAGCATACAGGGGGGATCCTACGAGCAGTACTTC
TRBJ2-3,-,-,TRBV18,CASSPDRSRRWERSTDTQYF,TGTGCCAGCTCACCTGATCGGTCTAGAAGATGGGAGCGTAGCACAGATACGCAGTATTTT
TRBJ1-2,-,-,TRBV12-3/TRBV12-4,CASRSGTEYGYTF,TGTGCCAGCAGAAGCGGGACTGAGTATGGCTACACCTTC
TRBJ1-2,-,-,TRBV6-2/TRBV6-3,CASSAGLRNGYTF,TGTGCCAGCAGTGCGGGCCTCCGGAATGGCTACACCTTC
TRBJ1-2,-,-,TRBV2,CAIRGLSAGGYTF,TGTGCCATCCGAGGGTTGTCAGCTGGAGGCTACACCTTC
TRBJ1-1,-,-,TRBV4-1,CASSQDRADGRDTEAFF,TGCGCCAGCAGCCAAGATCGGGCCGACGGGAGGGACACTGAAGCTTTCTTT
TRBJ2-2,-,-,TRBV5-6,CASSLYRTGELFF,TGTGCCAGCAGCTTATACAGAACCGGGGAGCTGTTTTTT
TRBJ1-2,TRBD1,-,TRBV27,CASSSLGQGTNYGYTF,TGTGCCAGCAGTTCCCTCGGACAGGGAACTAACTATGGCTACACCTTC